Each of the 2 T cell receptor beta chains below was sequenced from the same sample in a study of vaccination and CD4 T cells after COVID-19. For these receptors, no antigen is known. An Oncomine TCR Beta short-read assay was used to sequence the DNA from cultured CD4+ T cells. One entry per CDR3 protein results from TCRdb running MiXCR on the PCR reads. The sample has roughly 14,000 distinct CDR3 sequences; around 53% are singletons. Treatment in this sample: roughly ten-day PBMC culture with coronavirus spike peptide pools or control peptides (ViraFEST assay). Source material: CD4+ T cells from blood, cultured in vitro. These receptors all stem from a human donor who had recovered from COVID-19.

The chain joins TRBV30 to TRBJ1-6; 7 nucleotides align to TRBD1. The CDR3 runs to 15 residues. V lost 0 bases, J lost 7 bases, and 6 bases stayed unmatched. Germline CDR1 is GTSNPN and CDR2 is SVGIG (reference sequence). The CDR3 sequence is CAWSVTGQRNSPLHF. As DNA, the CDR3 is TGTGCCTGGAGTGTAACGGGACAGAGAAATTCACCCCTCCACTTT.

The genes are TRBV18 and TRBJ1-1, with D maybe TRBD1 (6 bases). Trimming cost V 3 bases and J 2 bases, with 13 bases left between them. From germline, CDR1 is KGHSH and CDR2 LQKENI. This CDR3 is built from 15 residues. The CDR3 here is CASSPGRQANTEAFF. The CDR3 DNA follows: TGTGCCAGCTCACCGGGGCGACAGGCCAACACTGAAGCTTTCTTT. The variable domain in full, completed from reference TRBV18 and TRBJ1-1, reads NAGVMQNPRHLVRRRGQEARLRCSPMKGHSHVYWYRQLPEEGLKFMVYLQKENIIDESGMPKERFSAEFPKEGPSILRIQQVVRGDSAAYFCASSPGRQANTEAFFGQGTRLTVV.